The clone carrying this TCR beta chain has at least ten counts. Trimming left V 4 bases short and J 1 base short, with 8 bases between. The length of the CDR3 is 14 residues. Per germline, CDR1 SGHRS and CDR2 YFSETQ. TCRdb recomputed calls from the RT-PCR reads with MiXCR, one row per CDR3 protein. This sample carries about 680,000 distinct CDR3 sequences, 11% to 15% of them seen once, and the ten largest clones take 3.6%. Material: memory CD4+ T cells from blood. The gene calls are TRBV5-1 and TRBJ2-2, with no clear D. This clonotype was sampled from a female donor in good health, serving as a healthy control. Here the CDR3 reads CASSQAQNTGELFF. In nucleotides, the CDR3 is TGCGCCAGCAGCCAAGCACAGAACACCGGGGAGCTGTTTTTT. Complete variable domain (other parts from reference TRBV5-1 and TRBJ2-2): KAGVTQTPRYLIKTRGQQVTLSCSPISGHRSVSWYQQTPGQGLQFLFEYFSETQRNKGNFPGRFSGRQFSNSRSEMNVSTLELGDSALYLCASSQAQNTGELFFGEGSRLTVL.